These 5 T cell receptor beta chains were sequenced from one sample in a study of type 1 and type 2 diabetes patients. Genomic DNA was the PCR template. Amplification of the beta chain CDR3 used 30 forward and 13 reverse multiplex primers. From the multiplex PCR reads, TCRdb called clonotypes with MiXCR, one entry per CDR3 protein. The data show 250,000 to 300,000 distinct CDR3 sequences, over 45% seen once. The sample consisted of peripheral blood mononuclear cells (PBMCs). The receptors here all came from a man in his late teens or twenties with type 2 diabetes.

The V call is TRBV7-9, the J call TRBJ2-7; TRBD1 aligns across 11 bases. The CDR3 is made up of 15 amino acids. Germline trimming cut 4 bases from V and 3 bases from J; bases unmatched to any gene: 5. Germline V gives CDR1 SEHNR, CDR2 FQNEAQ (reference sequence). Here the CDR3 DNA reads TGTGCCAGCAGCTCCCGGGACAGGGGGTTCTACGAGCAGTACTTC. This encodes CASSSRDRGFYEQYF.

Comment on this clonotype: This may arise from a read error, as a much more abundant clone is one base away. The rearrangement joins TRBV7-2 to TRBJ1-2, with no clear D. The CDR3 runs to 12 residues. Germline lookup yields CDR1 SGHTA and CDR2 FQGNSA. The DNA for the CDR3 is TGTGCCAGCAGCTTCGGTAACTATGGCTACGCCTTC. It translates to CASSFGNYGYAF. Supplemented by reference TRBV7-2 and TRBJ1-2, the full variable domain reads GAGVSQSPSNKVTEKGKDVELRCDPISGHTALYWYRQSLGQGLEFLIYFQGNSAPDKSGLPSDRFSAERTGGSVSTLTIQRTQQEDSAVYLCASSFGNYGYAFGSGTRLTVV.

This clonotype was counted only a few times. The rearrangement joins TRBV5-1 to TRBJ1-6; 9 bases are a match to TRBD1. The CDR3 totals 15 residues. Per germline, CDR1 SGHRS and CDR2 YFSETQ. J was trimmed by 6 bases and V by 0 bases; bases with no gene match: 1. CDR3 coding DNA: TGCGCCAGCAGCTTGGACAGGGGGCTTAATTCACCCCTCCACTTT. This encodes CASSLDRGLNSPLHF.

For the CDR3, the DNA is TGTGCCAGCAGCTATGCTTCGGGACTCACAAATGAGCAGTTCTTC. Translating it yields CASSYASGLTNEQFF. V and J are TRBV6-6 and TRBJ2-1, with D maybe TRBD2 (6 bases). Germline V CDR1 and CDR2: MNHNY, SVGAGI (reference sequence). The CDR3 spans 15 residues. V was cut by 6 bases and J by 7 bases, with 19 bases left in between.

This clonotype was picked up a small number of times. CDR3 nucleotides: TGTGCCAGCAGCTTGCGGGGACAAGGCCTTTCTGAAGCTTTCTTT. Residues: CASSLRGQGLSEAFF. The chain combines TRBV7-2 with TRBJ1-1; D is perhaps TRBD1 (6 bases). The length of the CDR3 is 15 residues. V was shortened by 3 bases and J by 6 bases, with 17 bases between the two germline ends. Germline V lookup: CDR1 SGHTA, CDR2 FQGNSA.